This T cell receptor (beta chain) comes out of a study of T cells in Graves' hyperthyroidism and ophthalmopathy. This CDR3 spans 17 amino acids. The germline gives CDR1 ENHRY, CDR2 SYGVKD. A note on this clonotype: Antigen unknown. This sequence may be a read error, since a much larger clone differs from it by one base.

Exclusion followed for patients with uncontrolled infection, other autoimmune disease, pregnancy or lactation. TCR beta CDR3 region amplification was performed from RNA transcripts. HTBI primers were used for first-round RT-PCR of the TCR CDR3. TCRdb re-called the multiplex PCR reads with MiXCR, one entry per CDR3 protein. Among hundreds of thousands of distinct CDR3 sequences, roughly 15% were seen once, and the ten largest hold around 17%. Whole-study findings and limits: Blood also carried most thyroid clonotypes expanded above 0.001.

The sample taken for sequencing was blood. The sequence derives from a woman younger than 30 with Graves' ophthalmopathy. The chain employs TRBV10-3 and TRBJ1-1; 7 bases match TRBD1. CDR3 amino acids: CAISEYFYRGGNTGAFF. The CDR3 DNA is TGTGCCATCAGTGAGTATTTCTACAGGGGAGGGAACACTGGAGCTTTCTTT.